The clone carrying this T cell receptor (beta chain) was recorded many times. As yet, its antigen is unknown. This entry belongs to a study of T-cell reconstitution after alpha-beta-depleted transplantation in children. CDR1 SGDLS and CDR2 YYNGEE come from the germline V gene. CDR3 length equals 16 residues. Trimming shortened V by 1 base and J by 0 bases, and 12 bases separated the two germline ends. Broader study findings: T-cell counts and diversity at one year post-transplant came mainly from newly produced T cells. Elevated TCRbeta diversity at day 60 was traced, in some patients, to surviving recipient T cells and thymic progenitors.

Preparation of the TCRbeta library was carried out with unique molecular identifiers. One entry per CDR3 protein results from TCRdb running MiXCR on the PCR reads. The sample shows around 190,000 distinct CDR3 sequences, roughly 6.6% of them seen only once. The chain carries TRBV9 and TRBJ2-3; D remains ambiguous. The material was PBMCs, obtained before TCRalphabeta/CD19-depleted stem cell transplant. The source is a boy between 2 and 10 years old with acute lymphoblastic leukemia, due to receive a stem cell transplant. The CDR3 spells CASSVSPLTSTDTQYF. CDR3 DNA: TGTGCCAGCAGCGTAAGCCCACTAACAAGCACAGATACGCAGTATTTT.